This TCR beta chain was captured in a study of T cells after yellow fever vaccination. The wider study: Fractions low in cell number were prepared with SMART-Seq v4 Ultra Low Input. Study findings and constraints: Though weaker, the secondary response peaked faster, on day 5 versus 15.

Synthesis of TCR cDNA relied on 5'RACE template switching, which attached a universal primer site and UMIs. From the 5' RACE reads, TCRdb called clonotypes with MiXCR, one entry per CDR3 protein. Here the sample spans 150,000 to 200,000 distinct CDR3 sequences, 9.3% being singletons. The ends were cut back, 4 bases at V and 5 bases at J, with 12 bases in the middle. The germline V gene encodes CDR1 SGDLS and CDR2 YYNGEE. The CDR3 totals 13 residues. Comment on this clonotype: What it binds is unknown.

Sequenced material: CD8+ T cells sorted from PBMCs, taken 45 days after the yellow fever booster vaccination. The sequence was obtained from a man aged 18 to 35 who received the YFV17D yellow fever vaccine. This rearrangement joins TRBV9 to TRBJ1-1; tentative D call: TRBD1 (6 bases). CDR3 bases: TGTGCCAGCAGCAAGAGGGGGGGAACTGAAGCTTTCTTT. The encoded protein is CASSKRGGTEAFF.